This TCR beta chain originates from a study of Tregs in tolerant kidney transplant recipients. Unstimulated regulatory T cells (CD4+CD25+CD127-), CD4+CD25- non-regulatory cells, CD4 and CD8 cells were FACS-sorted from thawed PBMCs. Generated by immunoSEQ multiplex PCR, the TCRdb table keeps only in-frame clones and is missing some. The table shows roughly 250,000 clones, with around 81% occurring only once. The CDR3 consists of 14 residues. The V gene's germline CDR1 is KGHSY and CDR2 FQNENV. The germline V and J ends were trimmed by 0 bases and 1 base, with 4 bases remaining between them. The V and J genes are TRBV16 and TRBJ1-3; D uncertain. Sequencing was performed on CD4+ T cells from blood. This clonotype originated in a human donor in good health. The CDR3 is CASSQSYSGNTIYF. DNA for the CDR3: TGTGCCAGCAGCCAATCATATTCTGGAAACACCATATATTTT.